The 2 T cell receptor beta chains below come from one sample, sequenced in a study of T cell repertoires in cytomegalovirus infection. Their antigens are not known. Via MiXCR, TCRdb re-called the reads, giving one row per CDR3 protein. The sample shows over 250,000 distinct CDR3 sequences, roughly a fifth of them seen only once. Sample: cultured PBMCs, taken from culture after CMV antigen stimulation. The receptors derive from a human donor in good health (CMV status not recorded). Some clones in this sample may be carry-over from other donors' samples.

This clonotype was recorded many times. This chain links TRBV7-2 with TRBJ1-2; D remains ambiguous. The CDR3 length is 16 residues. CDR1 and CDR2 (germline): SGHTA, FQGNSA. Trimming stripped 5 bases from V and 8 bases from J, with 24 bases between. CDR3 bases: TGTGCCAGCAGCACCGGAGGAGGGCAGCAAATGGCGGGCTACACCTTC. Its translation is CASSTGGGQQMAGYTF.

In this sample, this clonotype turned up many times. The V and J genes are TRBV7-9 and TRBJ1-5; D uncertain. The CDR3 sequence is 13 residues long. Germline CDR1 is SEHNR and CDR2 is FQNEAQ (reference sequence). Trimming removed 2 bases from V and 4 bases from J, with 6 bases in between. CDR3 in amino acids: CASSLTLNQPQHF. CDR3 DNA: TGTGCCAGCAGCTTAACCCTTAATCAGCCCCAGCATTTT.